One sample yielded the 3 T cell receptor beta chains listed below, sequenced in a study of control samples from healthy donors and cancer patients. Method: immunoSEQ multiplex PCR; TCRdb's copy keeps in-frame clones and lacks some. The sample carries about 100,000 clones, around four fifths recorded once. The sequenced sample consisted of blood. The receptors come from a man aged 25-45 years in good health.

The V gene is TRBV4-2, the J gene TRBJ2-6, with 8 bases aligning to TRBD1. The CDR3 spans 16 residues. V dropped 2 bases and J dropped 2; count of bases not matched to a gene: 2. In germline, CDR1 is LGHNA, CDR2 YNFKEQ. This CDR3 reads CASSQTQGAGANVLTF. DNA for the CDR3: TGTGCCAGCAGCCAAACACAGGGGGCTGGGGCCAACGTCCTGACTTTC.

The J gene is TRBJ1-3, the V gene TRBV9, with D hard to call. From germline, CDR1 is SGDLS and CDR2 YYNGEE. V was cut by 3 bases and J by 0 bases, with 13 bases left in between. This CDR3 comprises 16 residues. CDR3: CASSDPGQISGNTIYF. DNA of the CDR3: TGTGCCAGCAGCGATCCCGGCCAAATCTCTGGAAACACCATATATTTT.

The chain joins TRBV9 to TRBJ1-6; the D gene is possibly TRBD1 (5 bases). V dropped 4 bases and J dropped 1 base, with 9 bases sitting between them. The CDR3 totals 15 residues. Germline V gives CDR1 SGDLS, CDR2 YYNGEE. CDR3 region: CASSPQGSYNSPLHF. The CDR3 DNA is TGTGCCAGCAGCCCGCAGGGATCCTATAATTCACCCCTCCACTTT. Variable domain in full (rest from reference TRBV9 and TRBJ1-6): DSGVTQTPKHLITATGQRVTLRCSPRSGDLSVYWYQQSLDQGLQFLIQYYNGEERAKGNILERFSAQQFPDLHSELNLSSLELGDSALYFCASSPQGSYNSPLHFGNGTRLTVT.